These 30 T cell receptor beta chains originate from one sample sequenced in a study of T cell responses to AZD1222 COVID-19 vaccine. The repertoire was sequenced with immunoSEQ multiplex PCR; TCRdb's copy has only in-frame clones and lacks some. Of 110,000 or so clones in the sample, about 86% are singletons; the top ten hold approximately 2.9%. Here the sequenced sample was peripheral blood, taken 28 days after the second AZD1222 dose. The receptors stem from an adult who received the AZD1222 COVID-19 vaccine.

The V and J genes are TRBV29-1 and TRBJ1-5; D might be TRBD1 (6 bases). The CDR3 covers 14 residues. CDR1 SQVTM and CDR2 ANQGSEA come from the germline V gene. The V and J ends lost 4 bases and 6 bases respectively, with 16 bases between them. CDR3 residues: CSVAPTGIGQPQHF. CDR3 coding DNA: TGCAGCGTTGCCCCCACAGGGATCGGTCAGCCCCAGCATTTT.

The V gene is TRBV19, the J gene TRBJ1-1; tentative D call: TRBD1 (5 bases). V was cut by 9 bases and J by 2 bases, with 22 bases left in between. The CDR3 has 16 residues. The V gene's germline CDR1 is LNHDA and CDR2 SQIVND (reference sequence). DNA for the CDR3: TGTGCCAGCCGGGTATCTAGAGGGGATCGAAACACTGAAGCTTTCTTT. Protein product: CASRVSRGDRNTEAFF.

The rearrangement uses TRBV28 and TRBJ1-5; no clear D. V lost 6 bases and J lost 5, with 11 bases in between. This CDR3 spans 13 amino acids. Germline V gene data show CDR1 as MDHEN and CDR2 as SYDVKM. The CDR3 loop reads CASSADAYQPQHF. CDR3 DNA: TGTGCCAGCAGCGCGGACGCCTATCAGCCCCAGCATTTT.

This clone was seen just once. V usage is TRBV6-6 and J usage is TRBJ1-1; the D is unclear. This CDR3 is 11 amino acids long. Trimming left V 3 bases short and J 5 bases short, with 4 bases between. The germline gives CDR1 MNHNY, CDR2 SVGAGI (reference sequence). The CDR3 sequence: CASSYRTEAFF. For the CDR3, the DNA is TGTGCCAGCAGTTATAGGACTGAAGCTTTCTTT.

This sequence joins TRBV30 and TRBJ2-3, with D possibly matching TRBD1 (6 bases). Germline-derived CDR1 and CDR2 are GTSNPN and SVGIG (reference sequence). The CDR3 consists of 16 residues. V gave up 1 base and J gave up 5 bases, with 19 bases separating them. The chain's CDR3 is CAWSGSYGTFGDTQYF. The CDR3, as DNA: TGTGCCTGGAGTGGGTCCTATGGGACATTCGGAGATACGCAGTATTTT.

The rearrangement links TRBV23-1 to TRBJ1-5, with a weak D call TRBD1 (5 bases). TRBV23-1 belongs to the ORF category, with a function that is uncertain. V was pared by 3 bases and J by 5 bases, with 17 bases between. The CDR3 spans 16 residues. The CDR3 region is CASSHSTGAADQPQHF. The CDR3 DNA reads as TGCGCCAGCAGTCACTCTACAGGAGCGGCGGATCAGCCCCAGCATTTT.

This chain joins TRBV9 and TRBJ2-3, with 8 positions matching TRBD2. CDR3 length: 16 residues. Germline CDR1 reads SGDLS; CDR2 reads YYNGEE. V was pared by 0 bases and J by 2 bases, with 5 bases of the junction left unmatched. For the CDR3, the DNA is TGTGCCAGCAGCGTAGCCAGCGGGGGCCTCACAGATACGCAGTATTTT. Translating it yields CASSVASGGLTDTQYF.

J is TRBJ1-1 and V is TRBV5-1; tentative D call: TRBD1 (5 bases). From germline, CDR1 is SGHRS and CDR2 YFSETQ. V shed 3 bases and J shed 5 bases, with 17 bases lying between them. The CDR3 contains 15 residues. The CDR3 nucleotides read TGCGCCAGCAGCTCGAATCCTGGTGGGGGGACTGAAGCTTTCTTT. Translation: CASSSNPGGGTEAFF.

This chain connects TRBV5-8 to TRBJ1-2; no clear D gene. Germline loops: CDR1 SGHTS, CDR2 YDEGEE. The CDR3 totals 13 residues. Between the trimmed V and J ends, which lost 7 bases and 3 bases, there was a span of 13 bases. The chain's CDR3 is CASGIPWDYGYTF. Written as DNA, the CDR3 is TGTGCCAGCGGGATTCCCTGGGACTATGGCTACACCTTC.

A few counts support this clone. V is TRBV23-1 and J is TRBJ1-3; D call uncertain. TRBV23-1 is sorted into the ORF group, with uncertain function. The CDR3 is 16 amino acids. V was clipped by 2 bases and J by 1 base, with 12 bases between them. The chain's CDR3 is CASSQRSQESGNTIYF. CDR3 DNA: TGCGCCAGCAGTCAACGGAGTCAAGAGTCTGGAAACACCATATATTTT.

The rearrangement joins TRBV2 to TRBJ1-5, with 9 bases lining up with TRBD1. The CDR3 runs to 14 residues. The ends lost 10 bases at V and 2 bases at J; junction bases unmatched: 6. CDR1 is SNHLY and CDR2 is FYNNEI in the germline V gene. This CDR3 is CATGGQGRNQPQHF. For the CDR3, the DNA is TGTGCCACGGGGGGACAGGGCCGCAATCAGCCCCAGCATTTT.

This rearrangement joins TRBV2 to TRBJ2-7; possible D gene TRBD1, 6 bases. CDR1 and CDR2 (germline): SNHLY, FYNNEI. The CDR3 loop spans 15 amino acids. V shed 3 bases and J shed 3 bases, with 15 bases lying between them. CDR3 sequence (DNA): TGTGCCAGCAGTGACGAAGCGGACAGCTACTACGAGCAGTACTTC. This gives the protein CASSDEADSYYEQYF.

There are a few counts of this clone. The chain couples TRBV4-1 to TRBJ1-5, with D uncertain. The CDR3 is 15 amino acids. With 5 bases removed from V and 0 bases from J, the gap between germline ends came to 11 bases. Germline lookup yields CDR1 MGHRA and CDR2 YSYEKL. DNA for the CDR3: TGCGCCAGCAGCTCCTCAGAAAATAGCAATCAGCCCCAGCATTTT. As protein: CASSSSENSNQPQHF.

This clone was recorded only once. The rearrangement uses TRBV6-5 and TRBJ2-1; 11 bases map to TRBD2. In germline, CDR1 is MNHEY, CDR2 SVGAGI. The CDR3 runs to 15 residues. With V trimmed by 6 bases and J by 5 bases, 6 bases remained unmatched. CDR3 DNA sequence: TGTGCCAGCAGCCGTCTAGCGGGGGGCCACAATGAGCAGTTCTTC. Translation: CASSRLAGGHNEQFF.

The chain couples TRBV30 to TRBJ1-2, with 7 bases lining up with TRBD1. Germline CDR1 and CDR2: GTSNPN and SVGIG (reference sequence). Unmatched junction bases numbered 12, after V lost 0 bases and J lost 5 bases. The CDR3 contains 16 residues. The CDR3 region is CAWSVLKGAGEYGYTF. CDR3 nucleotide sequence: TGTGCCTGGAGTGTACTGAAGGGGGCAGGAGAATATGGCTACACCTTC.

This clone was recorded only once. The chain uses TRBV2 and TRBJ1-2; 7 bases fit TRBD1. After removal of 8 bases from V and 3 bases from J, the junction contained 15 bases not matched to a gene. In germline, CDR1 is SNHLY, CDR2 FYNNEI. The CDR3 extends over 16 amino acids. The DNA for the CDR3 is TGTGCCAGCTGCAAGGGGGCAGTAATGTGGGACTATGGCTACACCTTC. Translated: CASCKGAVMWDYGYTF.

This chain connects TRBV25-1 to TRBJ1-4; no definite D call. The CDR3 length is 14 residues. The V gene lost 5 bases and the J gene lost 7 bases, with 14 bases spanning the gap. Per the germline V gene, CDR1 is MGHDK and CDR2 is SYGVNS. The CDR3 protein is CASSSPRGSEKLFF. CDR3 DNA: TGTGCCAGCAGTTCCCCGCGGGGAAGTGAAAAACTGTTTTTT.

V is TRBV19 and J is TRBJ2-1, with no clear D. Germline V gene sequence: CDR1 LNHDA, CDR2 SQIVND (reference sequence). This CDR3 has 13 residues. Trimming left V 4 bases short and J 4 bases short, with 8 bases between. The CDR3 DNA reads TGTGCCAGTAGTAAGTTTGGGTACAATGAGCAGTTCTTC. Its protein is CASSKFGYNEQFF.

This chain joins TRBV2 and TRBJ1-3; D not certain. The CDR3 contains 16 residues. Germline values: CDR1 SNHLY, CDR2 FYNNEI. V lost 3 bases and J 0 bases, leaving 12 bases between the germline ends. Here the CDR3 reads CASSDQPALSGNTIYF. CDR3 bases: TGTGCCAGCAGTGATCAACCGGCCCTCTCTGGAAACACCATATATTTT.

The DNA of the CDR3 is TGTGCCAGCAGCTATGCGGGACGCCGGGAGGATGGCTACACCTTC. Its protein is CASSYAGRREDGYTF. V is TRBV5-4 and J is TRBJ1-2, with D possibly being TRBD1 (5 bases). CDR3 length: 15 residues. Per the germline V gene, CDR1 is SGHNT and CDR2 is YYREEE (reference sequence). Trimming left V 3 bases short and J 6 bases short, with 18 bases between.

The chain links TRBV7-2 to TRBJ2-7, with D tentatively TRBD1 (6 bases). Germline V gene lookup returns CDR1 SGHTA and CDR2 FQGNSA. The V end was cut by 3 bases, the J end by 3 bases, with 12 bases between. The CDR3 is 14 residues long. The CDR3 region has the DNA TGTGCCAGCAGCTTCTCGGACAGCTTCTACGAGCAGTACTTC. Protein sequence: CASSFSDSFYEQYF.

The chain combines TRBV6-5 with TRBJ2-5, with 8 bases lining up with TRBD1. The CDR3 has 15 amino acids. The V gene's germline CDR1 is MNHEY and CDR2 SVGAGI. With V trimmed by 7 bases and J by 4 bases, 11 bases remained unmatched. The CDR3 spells CASKNRQGWRETQYF. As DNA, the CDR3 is TGTGCCAGCAAGAACCGACAGGGGTGGAGAGAGACCCAGTACTTC.

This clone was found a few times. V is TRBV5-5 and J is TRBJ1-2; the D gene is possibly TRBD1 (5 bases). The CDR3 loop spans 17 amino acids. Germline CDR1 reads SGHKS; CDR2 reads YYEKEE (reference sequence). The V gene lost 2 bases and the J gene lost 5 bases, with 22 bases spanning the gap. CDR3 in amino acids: CASSFREQRLPWYGYTF. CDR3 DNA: TGTGCCAGCAGCTTCAGGGAACAGCGACTCCCGTGGTATGGCTACACCTTC. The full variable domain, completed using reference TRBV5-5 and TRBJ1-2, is DAGVTQSPTHLIKTRGQQVTLRCSPISGHKSVSWYQQVLGQGPQFIFQYYEKEERGRGNFPDRFSARQFPNYSSELNVNALLLGDSALYLCASSFREQRLPWYGYTFGSGTRLTVV.

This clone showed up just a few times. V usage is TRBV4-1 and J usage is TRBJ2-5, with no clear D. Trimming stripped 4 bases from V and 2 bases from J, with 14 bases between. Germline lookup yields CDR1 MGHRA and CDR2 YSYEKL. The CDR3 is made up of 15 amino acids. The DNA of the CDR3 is TGCGCCAGCAGCCGCTCGGATCTAGAACAAGAGACCCAGTACTTC. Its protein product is CASSRSDLEQETQYF.

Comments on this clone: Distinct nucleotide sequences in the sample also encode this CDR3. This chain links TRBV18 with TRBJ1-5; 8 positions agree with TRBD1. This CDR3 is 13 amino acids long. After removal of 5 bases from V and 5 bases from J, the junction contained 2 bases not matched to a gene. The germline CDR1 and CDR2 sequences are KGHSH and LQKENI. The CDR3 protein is CASSGQGDQPQHF. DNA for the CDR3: TGTGCCAGCTCAGGACAGGGTGATCAGCCCCAGCATTTT.

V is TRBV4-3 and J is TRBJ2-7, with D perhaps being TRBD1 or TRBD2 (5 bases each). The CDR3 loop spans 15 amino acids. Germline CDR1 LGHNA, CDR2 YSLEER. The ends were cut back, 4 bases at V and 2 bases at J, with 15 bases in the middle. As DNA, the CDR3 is TGCGCCAGCAGCCCCGGGACGGGTGGGCCCTACGAGCAGTACTTC. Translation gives CASSPGTGGPYEQYF.

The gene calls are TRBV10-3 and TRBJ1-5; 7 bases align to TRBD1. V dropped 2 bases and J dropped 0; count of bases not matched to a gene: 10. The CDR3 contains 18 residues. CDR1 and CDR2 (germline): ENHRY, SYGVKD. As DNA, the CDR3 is TGTGCCATCAGTGAGACCGACAGGGCCGGGGATAGCAATCAGCCCCAGCATTTT. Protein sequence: CAISETDRAGDSNQPQHF.

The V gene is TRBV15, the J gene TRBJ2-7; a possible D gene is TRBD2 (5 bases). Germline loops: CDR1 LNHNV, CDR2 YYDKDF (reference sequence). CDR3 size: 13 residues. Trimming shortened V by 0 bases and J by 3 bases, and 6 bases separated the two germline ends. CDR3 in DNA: TGTGCCACCAGCAGAGAACGGGGCTACGAGCAGTACTTC. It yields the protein CATSRERGYEQYF.

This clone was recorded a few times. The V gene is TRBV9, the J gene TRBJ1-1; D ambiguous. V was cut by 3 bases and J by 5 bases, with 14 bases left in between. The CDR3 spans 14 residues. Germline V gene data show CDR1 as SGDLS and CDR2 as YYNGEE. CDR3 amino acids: CASSAAGGWTEAFF. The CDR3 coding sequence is TGTGCCAGCAGCGCCGCTGGAGGTTGGACTGAAGCTTTCTTT.

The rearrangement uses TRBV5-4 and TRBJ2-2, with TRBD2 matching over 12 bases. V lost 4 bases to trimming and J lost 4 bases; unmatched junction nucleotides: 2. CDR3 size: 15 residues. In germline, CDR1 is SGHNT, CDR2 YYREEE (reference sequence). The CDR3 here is CASSPTSGGTGELFF. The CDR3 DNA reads TGTGCCAGCAGCCCGACTAGCGGGGGCACCGGGGAGCTGTTTTTT.